This T cell receptor beta chain was identified in a study of T cells in Graves' hyperthyroidism and ophthalmopathy. General study findings and limits: Blood also carried most thyroid clonotypes expanded above 0.001.

Germline lookup yields CDR1 SGHAT and CDR2 FQNNGV. Trimming removed 5 bases from V and 5 bases from J; junction bases left unmatched: 7. The CDR3 loop spans 15 amino acids. On this clonotype: Its antigen is still unknown.

The investigators amplified TCR beta CDR3 regions from RNA transcripts. The primer set for the first-round RT-PCR of the TCR CDR3 was HTBI. MiXCR, applied by TCRdb to the multiplex PCR reads, yields one record per CDR3 protein. The sample holds about 590,000 distinct CDR3 sequences, 15% to 18% seen once. The chain employs TRBV11-2 and TRBJ2-3; 10 bases align to TRBD1. The receptor comes from a woman under 40 with Graves' hyperthyroidism. Specimen: blood. The CDR3 is CASSGETGGLDTQYF. The CDR3 nucleotides read TGTGCCAGCAGCGGGGAGACAGGGGGCCTAGATACGCAGTATTTT.